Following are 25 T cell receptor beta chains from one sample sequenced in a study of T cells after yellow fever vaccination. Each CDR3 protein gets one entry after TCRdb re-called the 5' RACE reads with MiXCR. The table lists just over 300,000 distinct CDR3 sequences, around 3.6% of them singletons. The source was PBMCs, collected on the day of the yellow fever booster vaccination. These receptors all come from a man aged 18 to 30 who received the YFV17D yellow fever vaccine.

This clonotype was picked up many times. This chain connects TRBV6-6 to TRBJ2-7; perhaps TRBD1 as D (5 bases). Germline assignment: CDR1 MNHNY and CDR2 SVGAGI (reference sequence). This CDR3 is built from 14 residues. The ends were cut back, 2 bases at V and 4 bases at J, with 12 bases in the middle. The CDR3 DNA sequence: TGTGCCAGCAGTTACAAGCAGGGTTCGTACGAGCAGTACGTC. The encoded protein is CASSYKQGSYEQYV.

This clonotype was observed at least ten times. The DNA for the CDR3 is TGTGCCAGCAGCGCCGGGAGTACCGGGGAGCTGTTTTTT. Translating it yields CASSAGSTGELFF. The chain carries TRBV5-6 and TRBJ2-2, with D perhaps matching TRBD2 (6 bases). Germline V CDR1 and CDR2: SGHDT, YYEEEE. V lost 4 bases to trimming and J lost 5 bases, with 9 bases between them. The CDR3 covers 13 residues. Based on the CDR3 plus reference TRBV5-6 and TRBJ2-2, the full variable domain is DAGVTQSPTHLIKTRGQQVTLRCSPKSGHDTVSWYQQALGQGPQFIFQYYEEEERQRGNFPDRFSGHQFPNYSSELNVNALLLGDSALYLCASSAGSTGELFFGEGSRLTVL.

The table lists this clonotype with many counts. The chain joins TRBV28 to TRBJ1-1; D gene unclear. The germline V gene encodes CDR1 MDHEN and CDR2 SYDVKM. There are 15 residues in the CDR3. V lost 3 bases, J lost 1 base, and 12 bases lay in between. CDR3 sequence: CASSLRFRRNTEAFF. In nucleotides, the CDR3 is TGTGCCAGCAGTTTGAGGTTTAGGAGGAACACTGAAGCTTTCTTT. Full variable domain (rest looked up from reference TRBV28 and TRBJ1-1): DVKVTQSSRYLVKRTGEKVFLECVQDMDHENMFWYRQDPGLGLRLIYFSYDVKMKEKGDIPEGYSVSREKKERFSLILESASTNQTSMYLCASSLRFRRNTEAFFGQGTRLTVV.

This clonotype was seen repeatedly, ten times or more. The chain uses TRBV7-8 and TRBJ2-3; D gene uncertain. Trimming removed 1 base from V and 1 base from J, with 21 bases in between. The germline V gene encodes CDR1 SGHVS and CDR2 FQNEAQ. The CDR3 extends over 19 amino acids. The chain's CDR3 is CASSLEAPASFPRTDTQYF. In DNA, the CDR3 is TGTGCCAGCAGCTTAGAGGCCCCCGCGTCGTTCCCCCGCACAGATACGCAGTATTTT.

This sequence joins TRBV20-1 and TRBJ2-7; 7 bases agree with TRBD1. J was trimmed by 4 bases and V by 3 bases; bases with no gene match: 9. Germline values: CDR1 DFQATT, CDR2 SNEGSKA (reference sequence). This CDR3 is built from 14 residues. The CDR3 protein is CSASVGGHFYEQYV. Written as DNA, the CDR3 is TGCAGTGCTAGTGTAGGGGGCCATTTTTACGAGCAGTACGTC.

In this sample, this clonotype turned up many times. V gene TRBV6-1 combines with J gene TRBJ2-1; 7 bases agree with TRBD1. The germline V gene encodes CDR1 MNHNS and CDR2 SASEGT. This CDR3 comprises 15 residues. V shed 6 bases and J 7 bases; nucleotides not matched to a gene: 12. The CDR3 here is CASSPLWTGTNEQFF. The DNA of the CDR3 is TGTGCCAGCAGCCCCCTCTGGACAGGCACGAATGAGCAGTTCTTC.

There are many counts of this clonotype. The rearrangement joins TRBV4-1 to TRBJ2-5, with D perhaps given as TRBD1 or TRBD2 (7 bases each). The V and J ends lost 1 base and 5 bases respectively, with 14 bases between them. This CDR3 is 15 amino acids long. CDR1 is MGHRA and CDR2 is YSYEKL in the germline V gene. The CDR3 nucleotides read TGCGCCAGCAGCCAAGGGGGAGGGGGCTTGGAGACCCAGTACTTC. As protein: CASSQGGGGLETQYF.

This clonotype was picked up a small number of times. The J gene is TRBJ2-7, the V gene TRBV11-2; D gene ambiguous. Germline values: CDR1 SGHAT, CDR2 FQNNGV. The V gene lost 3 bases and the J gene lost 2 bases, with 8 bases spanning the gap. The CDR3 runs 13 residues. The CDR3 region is CASSLVPTYEQYF. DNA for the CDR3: TGTGCCAGCAGCTTGGTGCCTACCTACGAGCAGTACTTC.

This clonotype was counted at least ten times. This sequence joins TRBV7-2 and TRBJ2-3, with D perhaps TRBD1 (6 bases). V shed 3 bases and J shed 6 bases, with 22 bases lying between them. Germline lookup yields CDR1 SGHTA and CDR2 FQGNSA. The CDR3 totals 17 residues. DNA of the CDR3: TGTGCCAGCAGCTTGGCCCCGGGACATTGGATGTCCGATACGCAGTATTTT. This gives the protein CASSLAPGHWMSDTQYF.

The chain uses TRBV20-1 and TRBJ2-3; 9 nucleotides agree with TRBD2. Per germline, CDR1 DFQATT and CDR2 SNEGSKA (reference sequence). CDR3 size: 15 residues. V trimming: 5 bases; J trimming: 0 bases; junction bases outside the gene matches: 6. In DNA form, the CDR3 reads TGCAGTGCTGTGAGCGGGGGGACTAGCACAGATACGCAGTATTTT. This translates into CSAVSGGTSTDTQYF.

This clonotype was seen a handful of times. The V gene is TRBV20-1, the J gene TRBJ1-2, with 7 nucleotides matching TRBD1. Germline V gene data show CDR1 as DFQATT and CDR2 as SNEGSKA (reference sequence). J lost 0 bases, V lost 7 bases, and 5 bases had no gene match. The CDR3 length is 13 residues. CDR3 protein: CSVTGTANYGYTF. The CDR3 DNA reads TGCAGTGTGACCGGGACAGCTAACTATGGCTACACCTTC.

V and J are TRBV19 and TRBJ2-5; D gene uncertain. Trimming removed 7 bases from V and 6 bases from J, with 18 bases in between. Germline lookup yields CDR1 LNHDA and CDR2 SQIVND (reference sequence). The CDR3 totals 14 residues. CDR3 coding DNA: TGTGCCAGTAACGACCGAGCTGGGATGAAGACCCAGTACTTC. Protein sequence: CASNDRAGMKTQYF.

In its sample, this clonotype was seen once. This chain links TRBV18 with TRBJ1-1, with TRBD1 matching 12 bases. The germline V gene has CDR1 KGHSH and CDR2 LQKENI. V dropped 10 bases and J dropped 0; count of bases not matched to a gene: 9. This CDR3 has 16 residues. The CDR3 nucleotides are TGTGCCACCAATCCCGGGACAGGGGGCCTGAACACTGAAGCTTTCTTT. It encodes CATNPGTGGLNTEAFF.

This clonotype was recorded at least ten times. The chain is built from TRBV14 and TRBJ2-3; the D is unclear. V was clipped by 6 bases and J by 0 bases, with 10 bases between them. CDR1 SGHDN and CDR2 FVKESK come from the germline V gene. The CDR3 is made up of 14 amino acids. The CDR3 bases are TGTGCCAGCAGTAGCACCACTAGCACAGATACGCAGTATTTT. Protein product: CASSSTTSTDTQYF.

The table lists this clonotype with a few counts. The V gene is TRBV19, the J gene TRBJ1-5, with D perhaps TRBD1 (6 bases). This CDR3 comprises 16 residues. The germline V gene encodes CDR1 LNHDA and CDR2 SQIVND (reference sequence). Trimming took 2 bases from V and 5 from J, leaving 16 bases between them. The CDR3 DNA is TGTGCCAGTAGTATAAGAAAGGGGGACGCCTATCAGCCCCAGCATTTT. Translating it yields CASSIRKGDAYQPQHF.

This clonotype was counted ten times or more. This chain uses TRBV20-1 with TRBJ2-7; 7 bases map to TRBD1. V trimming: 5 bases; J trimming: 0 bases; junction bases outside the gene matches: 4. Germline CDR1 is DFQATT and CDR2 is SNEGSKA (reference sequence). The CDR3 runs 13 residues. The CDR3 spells CSAEQGTSYEQYV. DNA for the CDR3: TGCAGTGCTGAACAGGGGACCTCCTACGAGCAGTACGTC.

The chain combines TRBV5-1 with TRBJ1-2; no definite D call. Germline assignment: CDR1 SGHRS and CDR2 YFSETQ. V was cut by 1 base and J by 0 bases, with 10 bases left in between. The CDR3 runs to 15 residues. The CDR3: CASSLFHSANYGYTF. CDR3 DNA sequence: TGCGCCAGCAGCTTGTTCCACTCAGCTAACTATGGCTACACCTTC. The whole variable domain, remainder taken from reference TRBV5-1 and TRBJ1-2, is KAGVTQTPRYLIKTRGQQVTLSCSPISGHRSVSWYQQTPGQGLQFLFEYFSETQRNKGNFPGRFSGRQFSNSRSEMNVSTLELGDSALYLCASSLFHSANYGYTFGSGTRLTVV.

For the CDR3, the DNA is TGTGCCAGCAGTCACCACCGGGGAACAGGGGGGAACAATCAGCCCCAGCATTTT. It encodes CASSHHRGTGGNNQPQHF. The rearrangement links TRBV6-2 or TRBV6-3 to TRBJ1-5; 8 bases agree with TRBD1. The V and J ends lost 5 bases and 3 bases, in that order; junction bases with no gene match: 15. CDR1 is MNHEY and CDR2 is SVGEGT in the germline V gene. This CDR3 has 18 residues.

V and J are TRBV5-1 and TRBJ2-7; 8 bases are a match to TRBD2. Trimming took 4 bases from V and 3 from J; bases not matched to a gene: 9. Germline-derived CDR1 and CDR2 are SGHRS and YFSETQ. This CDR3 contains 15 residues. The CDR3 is CASSPGGALDYEQYF. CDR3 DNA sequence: TGCGCCAGCAGCCCGGGGGGGGCCCTCGACTACGAGCAGTACTTC.

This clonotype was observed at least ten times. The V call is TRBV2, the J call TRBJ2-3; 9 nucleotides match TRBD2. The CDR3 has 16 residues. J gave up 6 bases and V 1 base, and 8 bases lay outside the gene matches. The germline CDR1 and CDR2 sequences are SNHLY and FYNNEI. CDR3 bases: TGTGCCAGCAGTGAAGAGTGGCTAGCGGGGACTGATACGCAGTATTTT. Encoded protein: CASSEEWLAGTDTQYF.

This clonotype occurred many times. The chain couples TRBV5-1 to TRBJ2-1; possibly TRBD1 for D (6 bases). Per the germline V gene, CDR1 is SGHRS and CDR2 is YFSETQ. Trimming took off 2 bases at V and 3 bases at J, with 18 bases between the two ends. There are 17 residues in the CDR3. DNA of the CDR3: TGCGCCAGCAGCTTCGTGGGGGCGAATGAGCTCTACAATGAGCAGTTCTTC. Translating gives CASSFVGANELYNEQFF.

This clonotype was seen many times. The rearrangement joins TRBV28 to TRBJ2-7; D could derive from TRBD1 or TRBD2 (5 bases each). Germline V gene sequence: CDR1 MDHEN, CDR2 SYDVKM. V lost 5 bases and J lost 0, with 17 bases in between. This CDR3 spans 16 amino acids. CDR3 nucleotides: TGTGCCAGCAGTCGGCGAGGGACCGCAAGCTCCTACGAGCAGTACGTC. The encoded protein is CASSRRGTASSYEQYV.

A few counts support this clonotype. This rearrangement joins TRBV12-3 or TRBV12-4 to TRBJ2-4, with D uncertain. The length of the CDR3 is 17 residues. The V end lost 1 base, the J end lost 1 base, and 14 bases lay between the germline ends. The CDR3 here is CASSLGAGSMAKNIQYF. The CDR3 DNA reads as TGTGCCAGCAGTTTAGGGGCAGGTAGTATGGCCAAAAACATTCAGTACTTC.

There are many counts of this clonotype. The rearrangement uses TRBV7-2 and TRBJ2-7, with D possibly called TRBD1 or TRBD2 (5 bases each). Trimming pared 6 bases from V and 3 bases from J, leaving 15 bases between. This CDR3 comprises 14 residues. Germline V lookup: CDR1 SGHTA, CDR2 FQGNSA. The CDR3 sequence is CASSPGTGYYEQYF. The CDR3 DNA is TGTGCCAGCAGTCCCGGGACGGGATACTACGAGCAGTACTTC.

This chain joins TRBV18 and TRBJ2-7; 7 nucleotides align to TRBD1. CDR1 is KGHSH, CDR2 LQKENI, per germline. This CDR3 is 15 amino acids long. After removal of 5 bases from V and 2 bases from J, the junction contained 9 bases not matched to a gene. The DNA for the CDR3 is TGTGCCAGCTCATCCACAGGGGAGATCGCCTACGAGCAGTACGTC. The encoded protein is CASSSTGEIAYEQYV.